The entry below gives a single T cell receptor (beta chain) sequence along with its context. What antigen it recognizes has not been identified. Within one base of it there is no much larger clone, and no base qualities were kept. The CDR3 has 14 amino acids, counting the end cysteine and phenylalanine. Only the CDR3 part of the read is kept: 42 bases, read in frame from the first base. CDR1 and CDR2 are read off the germline V gene (reference sequence) as LNHDA and SQIVND. Compared with germline, V lacks 7 bases and J lacks 4 bases; bases without a gene match: 7. These data are taken from a study of shared clonotypes between healthy human individuals (dated by TCRdb to 2018 to 2020). The study in broad terms: A few men and two women, aged 18 to 49 years, made up the cohort. Per donor, three plates each were used for CD4 naive and CD4 memory, two for CD8 naive, and one for CD8 memory. To estimate repertoire size and how much clonotypes are shared between individuals, the study performed deep sequencing of blood TCR repertoires from a few healthy adults. To increase sequencing depth and limit assay-specific biases, TCR repertoire library preparation and sequencing were carried out by different laboratories using diverse techniques. Between about 0.94 and 8.9 billion PBMCs per donor were obtained by leukapheresis. Overall study outcomes, separate from this receptor: Pairwise subsampling led to the expectation that sequencing depth would affect the degree of clonotype sharing among donors. Sampling was restricted to blood, and TCR repertoires in tissue are likely to differ from TCR repertoires in blood. Compared with non-shared clonotypes, clonotypes shared by all four sorted-subset donors had higher generation probabilities. The genetic and exposure-history diversity represented was limited by the small number of donors. Estimated clonotype richness was generally larger for naive than for memory subsets. When a handful of donors were compared, the shared fraction of clonotypes was around 5% for naive CD4, 3.5% to 4% for naive CD8, 2.3% for memory CD4, and less than 0.45% for memory CD8. Even with the large sequencing depth, rarefaction of the sorted-subset datasets indicated that sequencing was incomplete.

TCR CDR3 regions were amplified from genomic DNA by multiplex PCR using the deep immunoSEQ assay. Extracted genomic DNA from each cell subset was distributed evenly across all wells of several immunoSEQ 96-well plates, and each plate was treated as a replicate. For sorted subsets, each replicate PCR was loaded with about 0.2 ug genomic DNA, equivalent to some 27,000 T cell genomes. The purified libraries were quantified using a Qubit 3.0 fluorometer, sized with a Bioanalyzer 2100, and then quantified again using the KAPA Library Quantification kit. Every immunoSEQ 96-well plate was sequenced on a dedicated single-read 150-cycle Illumina NextSeq 550 flow cell. Processing in the source paper ran as follows. Because the immunoSEQ output held only junctional sequences and lacked quality scores, the filtering could not match the filtering applied to full-length reads. Sequences were annotated with PyIR, a Python wrapper for IgBLAST v1.9, using IMGT germline references to assign V/J genes and CDR3. Any read was removed if the V/J assignment was weak (E-value above 1e-6), the CDR3 was missing, or the read contained stop codons, out-of-frame junctions, or ambiguous translated residues. V3J clonotypes were defined as sequences sharing the same inferred V gene, J gene, and CDR3 amino acid sequence. Percentage overlap between repertoires was computed as shared unique clonotypes divided by the size of the smaller repertoire. RTK rarefaction, the Chao1 estimator, and Recon v2.1 estimates of unobserved clonotypes were used to assess repertoire richness. Generation probabilities for all TCRbeta clonotypes obtained by the gDNA method from a handful of donors were computed using OLGA. TCRdb re-hosts the immuneACCESS table, in-frame sequences only. Its copies lack some clones; in the studies checked, an unresolved V gene accounts for under half of them, and the cause for the rest is not known. The D gene and trimming were derived from the DNA, and the V and J assignments and clone size from that table. Recorded for this sample are 550,000 to 700,000 clones; about 80% of them occurred a single time. The ten largest clones capture around 2% of the sample.

Donors were healthy HIV-negative adults with no recently reported acute infections or vaccinations. Every donor was a Caucasian adult residing in Nashville, Tennessee, USA. CD4+ T cells were enriched through magnetic negative selection, after which naive cells were positively selected on CD45RA and the remaining negative fraction served as the memory subset. After blood collection by leukapheresis, PBMCs were isolated using Ficoll-Histopaque density gradient centrifugation and then cryopreserved in the vapor phase of liquid nitrogen. Purity and quantity of every magnetically sorted T cell population were checked by analytical flow cytometry. Each sorted fraction had its genomic DNA isolated and then quantified by UV absorbance on a Nanodrop 2000c.

The chain uses TRBV19 and TRBJ2-5, and 9 junctional nucleotides match TRBD1. The TCR was taken from a woman aged 30 to 39 in good health. Sample: memory CD4+ T cells sorted from blood. The label giving this sample's cell subset or site can be read as: CD45RA-negative fraction. CDR3 region: CASNEVQGAETQYF. The bases read TGTGCCAGTAACGAGGTACAGGGGGCAGAGACCCAGTACTTC.